These 18 T cell receptor beta chains were sequenced from one sample in a study of blood T cell repertoires in COVID-19 (TCRdb year 2020). Libraries were made using the immunoSEQ multiplex PCR assay. The table was pulled from immuneACCESS by TCRdb, which kept in-frame rearrangements only. Such tables lose some clones; where checked, under half of the loss comes from unresolved V genes, and the rest has no known cause. This sample holds about 300,000 clones; 80% to 90% were observed only once. The leading ten clones occupy roughly 6.3% of the sample. The sequenced sample was peripheral blood. These receptors were taken from a woman aged 45-65 years with COVID-19, enrolled during active disease.

A single count supports this clone. CDR3 in DNA: TGTGCCAGTAGCGCAGGGTCAGGTCAGCCCCAGCATTTT. It yields the protein CASSAGSGQPQHF. The chain carries TRBV19 and TRBJ1-5; D perhaps matches TRBD1 (5 bases). V lost 6 bases and J 6 bases, leaving 12 bases between the germline ends. Per germline, CDR1 LNHDA and CDR2 SQIVND (reference sequence). The CDR3 has 13 amino acids. The full variable domain, in which reference TRBV19 and TRBJ1-5 provide the parts outside the CDR3, is DGGITQSPKYLFRKEGQNVTLSCEQNLNHDAMYWYRQDPGQGLRLIYYSQIVNDFQKGDIAEGYSVSREKKESFPLTVTSAQKNPTAFYLCASSAGSGQPQHFGDGTRLSIL.

This chain links TRBV7-2 with TRBJ1-2, with TRBD1 matching over 7 bases. Germline V gene data show CDR1 as SGHTA and CDR2 as FQGNSA. The CDR3 is 15 amino acids. V lost 7 bases to trimming and J lost 4 bases; unmatched junction nucleotides: 12. CDR3 region: CASIATPGQSYGYTF. For the CDR3, the DNA is TGTGCCAGCATCGCCACCCCGGGACAGAGCTATGGCTACACCTTC.

The rearrangement links TRBV18 to TRBJ2-3, with TRBD2 matching 16 bases. The CDR3 has 20 amino acids. CDR1 KGHSH and CDR2 LQKENI come from the germline V gene. Losses at the gene ends were 0 bases for V and 0 bases for J; bases not matched to a gene: 6. CDR3: CASSPPGLAGGMVSTDTQYF. CDR3 nucleotide sequence: TGTGCCAGCTCACCACCGGGACTAGCGGGAGGGATGGTGAGCACAGATACGCAGTATTTT.

The genes are TRBV27 and TRBJ1-2; no firm D call. The CDR3 sequence is 17 residues long. Germline V gene lookup returns CDR1 MNHEY and CDR2 SMNVEV (reference sequence). V was trimmed by 0 bases and J by 1 base, leaving 15 bases between them. As DNA, the CDR3 is TGTGCCAGCAGTTTATCGATAACAGATTCCTTTAACTATGGCTACACCTTC. Amino acid sequence: CASSLSITDSFNYGYTF.

The V call is TRBV18, the J call TRBJ1-5; D gene ambiguous. This CDR3 region has 13 residues. V was cut by 6 bases and J by 3 bases, with 9 bases left in between. CDR1 is KGHSH, CDR2 LQKENI, per germline. The chain's CDR3 is CASSGRINQPQHF. The CDR3 bases are TGTGCCAGCTCCGGCAGGATCAATCAGCCCCAGCATTTT.

The chain employs TRBV19 and TRBJ1-2; a weak D match, TRBD1 (5 bases). CDR3 size: 13 residues. The V and J ends lost 6 bases and 2 bases respectively, with 10 bases between them. Germline CDR1 and CDR2: LNHDA and SQIVND (reference sequence). The DNA of the CDR3 is TGTGCCAGTAGGGACACTCGGAACTATGGCTACACCTTC. This codes for CASRDTRNYGYTF.

The V call is TRBV6-5, the J call TRBJ1-4, with a tentative D call TRBD1 (5 bases). The germline CDR1 and CDR2 sequences are MNHEY and SVGAGI. V was cut by 8 bases and J by 0 bases, with 7 bases left in between. This CDR3 is built from 13 residues. CDR3 sequence: CASSRATNEKLFF. CDR3 coding DNA: TGTGCCAGCTCCAGGGCAACTAATGAAAAACTGTTTTTT.

The chain joins TRBV30 to TRBJ2-3; TRBD2 agrees at 9 bases. Per germline, CDR1 GTSNPN and CDR2 SVGIG (reference sequence). CDR3 length: 17 amino acids. The V and J ends lost 0 bases and 4 bases, in that order; junction bases with no gene match: 11. CDR3 protein: CAWSVPWREGLADTQYF. In DNA form, the CDR3 reads TGTGCCTGGAGTGTACCCTGGCGGGAGGGGTTGGCAGATACGCAGTATTTT.

V usage is TRBV6-6 and J usage is TRBJ2-7; tentatively, D is TRBD2 (6 bases). The germline gives CDR1 MNHNY, CDR2 SVGAGI (reference sequence). Trimming removed 0 bases at V and 4 bases at J, with 16 bases between. The CDR3 extends over 16 amino acids. In nucleotides, the CDR3 is TGTGCCAGCAGTTACTCGATATCCGGGAGTGGTTACGAGCAGTACTTC. Its translation is CASSYSISGSGYEQYF.

This clone has only one observation. This rearrangement joins TRBV20-1 to TRBJ1-1; D perhaps matches TRBD1 (5 bases). CDR1 and CDR2 (germline): DFQATT, SNEGSKA (reference sequence). Trimming pared 6 bases from V and 8 bases from J, leaving 13 bases between. The CDR3 is 11 residues long. The CDR3 spells CSAQGAFEAFF. The CDR3 DNA reads TGCAGTGCCCAAGGGGCGTTCGAAGCTTTCTTT.

The chain combines TRBV10-1 with TRBJ2-1; the D is unclear. Germline CDR1 is WNHNN and CDR2 is SYGVQD (reference sequence). The CDR3 totals 12 residues. V was cut by 2 bases and J by 10 bases, with 9 bases left in between. The CDR3 DNA reads TGCGCCAGCAGTGAGGTTCCGAGGGAGCAGTTCTTC. Translation gives CASSEVPREQFF.

The chain joins TRBV5-1 to TRBJ2-3; TRBD1 matches 8 bases. V shed 3 bases, J shed 6 bases, and the junction held 6 bases outside the gene matches. Germline-derived CDR1 and CDR2 are SGHRS and YFSETQ. This CDR3 has 14 residues. The DNA of the CDR3 is TGCGCCAGCAGCTGGGCAGGGGGCTCGGATACGCAGTATTTT. This sequence encodes CASSWAGGSDTQYF. Using reference TRBV5-1 and TRBJ2-3 for the parts outside the CDR3, the full variable domain is KAGVTQTPRYLIKTRGQQVTLSCSPISGHRSVSWYQQTPGQGLQFLFEYFSETQRNKGNFPGRFSGRQFSNSRSEMNVSTLELGDSALYLCASSWAGGSDTQYFGPGTRLTVL.

This chain uses TRBV15 with TRBJ2-7; 7 positions agree with TRBD2. Germline CDR1 and CDR2: LNHNV and YYDKDF (reference sequence). The V gene end was trimmed by 0 bases and the J gene end by 6 bases; junction bases not matched to a gene: 5. The CDR3 contains 14 residues. Written as DNA, the CDR3 is TGTGCCACCAGCAGAGATAGGGGAGGGCCCGAGCAGTACTTC. This gives the protein CATSRDRGGPEQYF. The full variable domain, its missing parts supplied by reference TRBV15 and TRBJ2-7, is DAMVIQNPRYQVTQFGKPVTLSCSQTLNHNVMYWYQQKSSQAPKLLFHYYDKDFNNEADTPDNFQSRRPNTSFCFLDIRSPGLGDTAMYLCATSRDRGGPEQYFGPGTRLTVT.

The rearrangement uses TRBV5-1 and TRBJ1-1, with 8 positions matching TRBD1. V shed 0 bases and J 4 bases; nucleotides not matched to a gene: 2. CDR1 is SGHRS and CDR2 is YFSETQ in the germline V gene. CDR3 length: 14 residues. The CDR3 reads CASSLAQGGTEAFF. As DNA, the CDR3 is TGCGCCAGCAGCTTGGCACAGGGGGGCACTGAAGCTTTCTTT.

The chain combines TRBV7-2 with TRBJ2-2; a possible D gene is TRBD2 (5 bases). Trimming pared 4 bases from V and 2 bases from J, leaving 17 bases between. CDR1 is SGHTA and CDR2 is FQGNSA in the germline V gene. CDR3 length: 17 amino acids. In DNA form, the CDR3 reads TGTGCCAGCAGCTCCCGCGGAGGATCCTTAAACACCGGGGAGCTGTTTTTT. It encodes CASSSRGGSLNTGELFF.

The J gene is TRBJ2-5, the V gene TRBV6-2 or TRBV6-3; D remains unclear. This CDR3 is 13 amino acids long. V gave up 4 bases and J gave up 5 bases, with 11 bases separating them. Germline V lookup: CDR1 MNHEY, CDR2 SVGEGT. The CDR3 DNA follows: TGTGCCAGCAGTTCCCTACCGGTGGAGACCCAGTACTTC. Residues: CASSSLPVETQYF.

This rearrangement joins TRBV19 to TRBJ1-2, with 7 positions matching TRBD1. The germline V gene encodes CDR1 LNHDA and CDR2 SQIVND (reference sequence). The junction had 3 bases not matched to a gene; V was cut back by 5 bases and J by 0 bases. This CDR3 spans 14 amino acids. CDR3 coding DNA: TGTGCCAGTAGTTTGGGACAGCCTAACTATGGCTACACCTTC. Translating it yields CASSLGQPNYGYTF.

This chain uses TRBV2 with TRBJ2-1, with 10 bases identical to TRBD2. Germline V CDR1 and CDR2: SNHLY, FYNNEI. This CDR3 has 16 residues. V shed 5 bases and J 4 bases; nucleotides not matched to a gene: 8. The CDR3 spells CASSPGLADNYNEQFF. DNA for the CDR3: TGTGCCAGCAGTCCAGGACTAGCGGACAATTACAATGAGCAGTTCTTC.